The rows below give T cell receptor beta chains drawn from one sample of a study of T cell repertoires in ileal Crohn's disease. The assay was immunoSEQ multiplex PCR, and TCRdb's table has in-frame clones only and misses some. The data hold 30,000 to 35,000 clones, with 80% observed a single time. Input material: ileal tissue. Source of these receptors: an adult with Crohn's disease. Both conserved end residues are part of each CDR3. A D gene is named only where the DNA matches it firmly. The listing skips clone size in some rows; elsewhere it reads once, few, many or a size class.

v_call	d_call	clone_size	j_call	cdr3_aa	cdr3_nt
TRBV9	NA	once	TRBJ1-1	CASSVDAGNRFF	TGTGCCAGCAGCGTAGATGCAGGGAATCGCTTCTTT
TRBV5-4	NA	NA	TRBJ1-4	CASSLGSFSEKLFF	TGTGCCAGCAGCTTGGGGTCGTTTAGTGAAAAACTGTTTTTT
TRBV2	NA	NA	TRBJ2-1	CASSRGGEQFF	TGTGCCAGCAGCCGAGGGGGTGAGCAGTTCTTC
TRBV4-2	TRBD2	NA	TRBJ2-1	CASSQGLAEANEQFF	TGTGCCAGCAGCCAAGGACTAGCGGAGGCCAATGAGCAGTTCTTC
TRBV19	TRBD2	NA	TRBJ2-3	CASSGSGSSTDTQYF	TGTGCCAGTAGTGGTAGCGGGAGTTCCACAGATACGCAGTATTTT
TRBV11-3	NA	once	TRBJ1-4	CASSLRTPEEKLFF	TGTGCCAGCAGCCTTCGGACACCAGAGGAAAAACTGTTTTTT
TRBV30	NA	NA	TRBJ1-5	CAWSSGYRQPQHF	TGTGCCTGGAGTTCAGGGTACCGTCAGCCCCAGCATTTT
TRBV29-1	NA	NA	TRBJ1-4	CSVEDFGGEKLFF	TGCAGCGTTGAAGATTTCGGCGGGGAAAAACTGTTTTTT
TRBV5-1	TRBD2	NA	TRBJ2-5	CASSLDGASGRRETQYF	TGCGCCAGCAGCTTGGACGGGGCTAGCGGGAGAAGAGAGACCCAGTACTTC
TRBV9	TRBD2	once	TRBJ2-4	CASSVTSATNIQYF	TGTGCCAGCAGCGTAACTAGCGCCACAAACATTCAGTACTTC
TRBV18	NA	NA	TRBJ2-6	CASSPLGLTGNAEANVLTF	TGTGCCAGCTCACCACTGGGATTGACAGGTAACGCGGAGGCCAACGTCCTGACTTTC
TRBV18	NA	NA	TRBJ2-1	CASSPAGGAYNEQFF	TGTGCCAGCTCACCGGCCGGGGGAGCCTACAATGAGCAGTTCTTC
TRBV6-4	TRBD1	NA	TRBJ1-3	CASKVQGTGGLGGNTIYF	TGTGCCAGCAAGGTGCAAGGGACAGGGGGCCTCGGCGGAAACACCATATATTTT
TRBV7-9	NA	NA	TRBJ2-1	CASSTISAGEQFF	TGTGCCAGCAGCACAATATCGGCAGGTGAGCAGTTCTTC
TRBV5-1	NA	NA	TRBJ1-2	CASSLIGSYTF	TGCGCCAGCAGCCTGATCGGGAGCTACACCTTC
TRBV5-6	TRBD1	NA	TRBJ2-4	CASSLPGTDNIQYF	TGTGCCAGCAGCTTGCCCGGGACAGATAACATTCAGTACTTC
TRBV30	NA	NA	TRBJ1-5	CAWSVDSNQPQHF	TGTGCCTGGAGCGTAGATAGCAATCAGCCCCAGCATTTT
TRBV18	NA	NA	TRBJ2-3	CASSTRAGPDTQYF	TGTGCCAGCTCGACCAGGGCAGGCCCAGATACGCAGTATTTT
TRBV6-1	TRBD1	NA	TRBJ2-7	CASSAALTGVEQYF	TGTGCCAGCAGTGCAGCCCTGACAGGGGTCGAGCAGTACTTC
TRBV9	NA	NA	TRBJ1-2	CASSVDPAGVDGYTF	TGTGCCAGCAGCGTAGACCCAGCCGGGGTTGATGGCTACACCTTC
TRBV25-1	NA	NA	TRBJ2-1	CASSLTGDTYNEQFF	TGTGCCAGCAGCTTGACAGGTGACACCTACAATGAGCAGTTCTTC
TRBV30	NA	NA	TRBJ1-3	CAWRRGKRGNTIYF	TGTGCCTGGAGAAGGGGGAAGAGAGGAAACACCATATATTTT
TRBV30	NA	NA	TRBJ2-7	CAWDRSYEQYF	TGTGCCTGGGACAGATCCTACGAGCAGTACTTC
TRBV6-1	TRBD2	few	TRBJ2-1	CASRGRGGLNEQFF	TGTGCCAGCAGGGGACGGGGGGGCCTAAATGAGCAGTTCTTC
TRBV6-1	TRBD1	NA	TRBJ2-7	CASSPGTGVEQYF	TGTGCCAGCAGCCCCGGGACAGGGGTCGAGCAGTACTTC
TRBV7-3	NA	NA	TRBJ2-1	CASSLSGYNEQFF	TGTGCCAGCAGCTTATCGGGTTACAATGAGCAGTTCTTC
TRBV9	TRBD2	NA	TRBJ2-1	CASSPRTSAANGQFF	TGTGCCAGCAGCCCCCGGACTAGCGCGGCAAATGGGCAGTTCTTC
TRBV6-5	NA	NA	TRBJ1-5	CASRAGRNQPQHF	TGTGCCAGCAGGGCAGGGAGGAATCAGCCCCAGCATTTT
TRBV5-6	NA	NA	TRBJ1-2	CASSSWRAGGYTF	TGTGCCAGCAGCTCGTGGAGGGCGGGAGGCTACACCTTC
TRBV25-1	NA	NA	TRBJ1-2	CASSRGNYGYTF	TGTGCCAGCAGTAGAGGTAACTATGGCTACACCTTC
TRBV5-1	TRBD1	NA	TRBJ1-2	CASSLEGANNGYTF	TGCGCCAGCAGCCTGGAGGGGGCTAATAATGGCTACACCTTC
TRBV4-1	TRBD1	few	TRBJ2-7	CASSRQPGQGASGLEEQYF	TGCGCCAGCAGCCGACAACCGGGACAGGGGGCGAGCGGGTTGGAGGAGCAGTACTTC
TRBV6-5	TRBD2	NA	TRBJ2-7	CASSYGREGTYEQYF	TGTGCCAGCAGTTACGGGCGGGAGGGGACCTACGAGCAGTACTTC
TRBV9	TRBD2	NA	TRBJ2-1	CASSVTPGLIRNEQFF	TGTGCCAGCAGCGTGACGCCGGGACTAATTAGGAATGAGCAGTTCTTC
TRBV5-4	NA	NA	TRBJ1-3	CASSQDLTGFSGNTIYF	TGCGCCAGCAGCCAAGATCTGACTGGGTTCTCTGGAAACACCATATATTTT
TRBV4-1	NA	NA	TRBJ2-3	CASSRRSGTSSDTQYF	TGCGCCAGCAGCCGACGATCCGGGACTTCTTCAGATACGCAGTATTTT
TRBV27	TRBD2	NA	TRBJ2-5	CASSPWGGGGETQYF	TGTGCCAGCAGTCCCTGGGGCGGGGGAGGGGAGACCCAGTACTTC
TRBV13	TRBD2	NA	TRBJ2-1	CASSRRLAGAHEQFF	TGTGCCAGCAGCCGTAGACTAGCGGGAGCCCATGAGCAGTTCTTC
TRBV6-6	TRBD2	once	TRBJ2-3	CASRGLAVSTDTQYF	TGTGCCAGCCGAGGACTAGCGGTTAGCACAGATACGCAGTATTTT
TRBV18	TRBD1	NA	TRBJ1-1	CASSPYTGEAFF	TGTGCCAGCTCACCCTACACAGGGGAGGCTTTCTTT
TRBV29-1	NA	few	TRBJ1-2	CSVEPPLRGSYYGYTF	TGCAGCGTTGAACCCCCCCTTAGGGGCTCCTACTATGGCTACACCTTC
TRBV28	NA	few	TRBJ1-5	CASRSTGSGSNQPQHF	TGTGCCAGCAGGTCAACAGGGTCCGGGAGCAATCAGCCCCAGCATTTT
TRBV4-1	TRBD2	once	TRBJ2-3	CASSPLAAGTDTQYF	TGCGCCAGCAGCCCACTAGCGGCGGGCACAGATACGCAGTATTTT
TRBV7-9	NA	NA	TRBJ1-4	CASSPPETNEKLFF	TGTGCCAGCAGCCCCCCAGAAACTAATGAAAAACTGTTTTTT
TRBV6-6	NA	few	TRBJ1-2	CASSYSSKRGGYTF	TGTGCCAGCAGTTACTCGAGTAAAAGAGGAGGCTACACCTTC
TRBV29-1	TRBD1	NA	TRBJ2-5	CSVVRTGVSTQYF	TGCAGCGTTGTACGGACAGGGGTCTCGACCCAGTACTTC
TRBV7-6	TRBD2	NA	TRBJ2-3	CASSLVGLAGTDTQYF	TGTGCCAGCAGCTTAGTGGGGCTAGCGGGCACAGATACGCAGTATTTT
TRBV7-8	NA	once	TRBJ1-1	CASSPGVENTEAFF	TGTGCCAGCAGCCCAGGGGTAGAGAACACTGAAGCTTTCTTT
TRBV30	TRBD1	NA	TRBJ1-1	CAWIIGRGAFF	TGTGCCTGGATAATCGGCAGGGGGGCTTTCTTT
TRBV25-1	NA	NA	TRBJ2-7	CASSESQGSSYEQYF	TGTGCCAGCAGTGAATCTCAGGGAAGCTCCTACGAGCAGTACTTC
TRBV7-9	TRBD1	medium-sized	TRBJ1-4	CASSSTTGLDEKLFF	TGTGCCAGCAGCTCAACGACAGGGTTGGATGAAAAACTGTTTTTT
TRBV5-1	TRBD1	NA	TRBJ2-1	CASSLSGTGYNEQFF	TGCGCCAGCAGCTTGTCTGGGACAGGCTACAATGAGCAGTTCTTC
TRBV9	NA	NA	TRBJ2-2	CASSGGVAGELFF	TGTGCCAGCAGCGGGGGGGTGGCCGGGGAGCTGTTTTTT
TRBV29-1	TRBD1	once	TRBJ1-4	CSVGGTGVADNEKLFF	TGCAGCGTTGGGGGGACAGGGGTCGCGGATAATGAAAAACTGTTTTTT
TRBV30	NA	NA	TRBJ2-1	CAWTPGSSTYNEQFF	TGTGCCTGGACTCCAGGGTCGAGCACCTACAATGAGCAGTTCTTC
TRBV19	TRBD2	NA	TRBJ2-3	CASSPGQDDVAGGHDTQYF	TGTGCCAGTAGTCCGGGACAGGATGATGTAGCGGGGGGGCACGATACGCAGTATTTT
TRBV6-1	NA	NA	TRBJ2-5	CASSEGPGRGPQETQYF	TGTGCCAGCAGTGAAGGCCCCGGGAGGGGGCCCCAAGAGACCCAGTACTTC
TRBV7-9	TRBD1	NA	TRBJ1-2	CASSLVTGGSYGYTF	TGTGCCAGCAGCTTAGTTACAGGGGGCTCTTATGGCTACACCTTC